The 19 T cell receptor beta chains listed next were all sequenced from one sample in a study of T cells after yellow fever vaccination. TCRdb recomputed calls from the 5' RACE reads with MiXCR, one row per CDR3 protein. The sample has some 560,000 distinct CDR3 sequences; less than 20% are singletons. This sample comprised PBMCs, obtained 15 days after the yellow fever booster vaccination. Receptor source: a young man who received the YFV17D yellow fever vaccine.

This clonotype occurred a few times. The chain couples TRBV6-5 to TRBJ1-1; no clear D gene. The CDR3 sequence is 15 residues long. CDR1 is MNHEY, CDR2 SVGAGI, per germline. Between the trimmed V and J ends, which lost 2 bases and 4 bases, there was a span of 14 bases. The CDR3 region is CASSYADPRFTEAFF. In DNA, the CDR3 is TGTGCCAGCAGTTACGCTGACCCCCGATTCACTGAAGCTTTCTTT.

This clonotype was counted a few times. This sequence joins TRBV7-8 and TRBJ2-7; D is possibly TRBD1 or TRBD2 (5 bases each). This CDR3 spans 14 amino acids. V lost 2 bases, J lost 2 bases, and 10 bases lay in between. Germline V gene data show CDR1 as SGHVS and CDR2 as FQNEAQ. CDR3 amino acids: CASSLLPGPYEQYF. The CDR3 bases are TGTGCCAGCAGCTTACTACCGGGACCCTACGAGCAGTACTTC.

V gene TRBV20-1 combines with J gene TRBJ2-1, with D perhaps TRBD2 (5 bases). CDR3 size: 13 residues. Germline assignment: CDR1 DFQATT and CDR2 SNEGSKA (reference sequence). The DNA of the CDR3 is TGCAGCGCGGGCCCTAAAACCTACAATGAGCAGTTCTTC. It encodes CSAGPKTYNEQFF.

This clonotype has only a few counts. The J gene is TRBJ2-1, the V gene TRBV10-2, with 8 positions matching TRBD2. There are 14 residues in the CDR3. CDR1 is WSHSY and CDR2 is SAAADI in the germline V gene. V was pared by 7 bases and J by 9 bases, with 11 bases of the junction left unmatched. The CDR3 reads CASMRQREWVEQFF. The CDR3 DNA reads TGCGCCAGCATGAGGCAGCGGGAGTGGGTTGAGCAGTTCTTC.

This clonotype was detected a few times. This rearrangement joins TRBV2 to TRBJ2-7; D gene ambiguous. The CDR3 is made up of 14 amino acids. The V gene's germline CDR1 is SNHLY and CDR2 FYNNEI. V gave up 6 bases and J gave up 0 bases, with 12 bases separating them. The CDR3 DNA reads as TGTGCCAGCAGGTGGTACAAGAACTCCTACGAGCAGTACTTC. Translating gives CASRWYKNSYEQYF.

Only a few counts were recorded for this clonotype. The gene calls are TRBV7-2 and TRBJ2-1, with D possibly TRBD1 on 5 matching bases. The CDR3 runs 16 residues. Germline V gene sequence: CDR1 SGHTA, CDR2 FQGNSA. V was pared by 0 bases and J by 1 base, with 10 bases between. CDR3 sequence reads: CASSLAFDRSYNEQFF. Here the CDR3 DNA reads TGTGCCAGCAGCTTAGCTTTTGACAGATCCTACAATGAGCAGTTCTTC.

This clonotype was seen only once. The V gene is TRBV10-3, the J gene TRBJ2-3, with 8 bases that match TRBD2. This CDR3 is built from 15 residues. The germline V gene has CDR1 ENHRY and CDR2 SYGVKD. V shed 2 bases, J shed 1 base, and the junction held 2 bases outside the gene matches. The CDR3 nucleotides read TGTGCCATCAGTGAGCGGCGGGAGGGCACAGATACGCAGTATTTT. It encodes CAISERREGTDTQYF.

This rearrangement joins TRBV6-1 to TRBJ1-5, with 9 bases aligning to TRBD1. The CDR3 has 15 residues. Germline CDR1 reads MNHNS; CDR2 reads SASEGT. Unmatched junction bases numbered 9, after V lost 6 bases and J lost 6 bases. The CDR3 is CASRQGQGKFQPQHF. CDR3 DNA sequence: TGTGCCAGCAGACAGGGACAGGGAAAATTTCAGCCCCAGCATTTT.

The chain uses TRBV20-1 and TRBJ2-7; D not certain. The germline V gene encodes CDR1 DFQATT and CDR2 SNEGSKA (reference sequence). CDR3 size: 15 residues. Trimming removed 1 base at V and 2 bases at J, with 15 bases between. CDR3 sequence (DNA): TGCAGTGCTAGAGGAGACATGAGCCCAACCTACGAGCAGTACTTC. It is translated as CSARGDMSPTYEQYF.

This clonotype was observed at least ten times. The chain joins TRBV28 to TRBJ2-6; D uncertain. The germline V gene encodes CDR1 MDHEN and CDR2 SYDVKM. The CDR3 is 16 residues long. V dropped 6 bases and J dropped 0 bases, with 12 bases sitting between them. For the CDR3, the DNA is TGTGCCAGCAGCACCCCTACTCCCTCTGGGGCCAACGTCCTGACTTTC. As protein: CASSTPTPSGANVLTF.

V is TRBV29-1 and J is TRBJ2-5; no reliable D call. CDR1 is SQVTM, CDR2 ANQGSEA, per germline. The CDR3 has 14 residues. V was shortened by 2 bases and J by 2 bases, with 12 bases between the two germline ends. CDR3 region: CSVEPQSTQETQYF. The CDR3 coding sequence is TGCAGCGTTGAACCCCAGAGCACACAAGAGACCCAGTACTTC.

The genes are TRBV30 and TRBJ2-5; D gene ambiguous. The germline gives CDR1 GTSNPN, CDR2 SVGIG (reference sequence). CDR3 length: 13 residues. Trimming left V 2 bases short and J 1 base short, with 8 bases between. CDR3 sequence: CAWSSGIQETQYF. The CDR3 DNA reads TGTGCCTGGAGTAGTGGGATCCAAGAGACCCAGTACTTC.

This chain uses TRBV7-9 with TRBJ2-7; D gene ambiguous. This CDR3 contains 14 residues. Trimming removed 6 bases from V and 6 bases from J, with 18 bases in between. Per the germline V gene, CDR1 is SEHNR and CDR2 is FQNEAQ (reference sequence). CDR3 in amino acids: CASSPKIPVGEQYF. The CDR3 nucleotides are TGTGCCAGCAGTCCTAAAATTCCGGTCGGCGAGCAGTACTTC.

This clonotype was counted only a few times. The chain employs TRBV4-1 and TRBJ2-3; 7 bases match TRBD2. V lost 0 bases to trimming and J lost 9 bases; unmatched junction nucleotides: 3. Germline-derived CDR1 and CDR2 are MGHRA and YSYEKL. The CDR3 covers 13 residues. The CDR3 DNA sequence: TGCGCCAGCAGCCAAGATTGGGAGGGCACGCAGTATTTT. Protein product: CASSQDWEGTQYF.

The rearrangement links TRBV30 to TRBJ2-7; D not resolved. The V end was cut by 2 bases, the J end by 5 bases, with 13 bases between. Germline CDR1 GTSNPN, CDR2 SVGIG (reference sequence). This CDR3 comprises 13 residues. The CDR3 is CAWSFTGFHEQYF. The CDR3 DNA reads as TGTGCCTGGAGTTTTACGGGTTTCCACGAGCAGTACTTC.

The chain carries TRBV5-1 and TRBJ1-1; possible D gene TRBD1, 5 bases. The germline V gene encodes CDR1 SGHRS and CDR2 YFSETQ. This CDR3 spans 15 amino acids. With 4 bases removed from V and 1 base from J, the gap between germline ends came to 14 bases. The CDR3 loop reads CASSPLHGTNTEAFF. The CDR3 DNA sequence: TGCGCCAGCAGCCCACTTCACGGGACGAACACTGAAGCTTTCTTT.

This clonotype was recorded a few times. This rearrangement joins TRBV29-1 to TRBJ2-5, with D possibly matching TRBD2 (5 bases). Germline V gives CDR1 SQVTM, CDR2 ANQGSEA. The CDR3 consists of 12 residues. V was pared by 7 bases and J by 5 bases, with 14 bases between. CDR3 loop: CSAWEYMETQYF. The CDR3 nucleotides are TGCAGCGCGTGGGAGTACATGGAGACCCAGTACTTC.

The CDR3: CSARDWGTGKDYEQYF. DNA for the CDR3: TGCAGTGCTAGAGATTGGGGGACAGGGAAGGACTACGAGCAGTACTTC. The rearrangement uses TRBV20-1 and TRBJ2-7; 9 nucleotides line up with TRBD1. CDR1 is DFQATT, CDR2 SNEGSKA, per germline (reference sequence). V trimming: 0 bases; J trimming: 3 bases; junction bases outside the gene matches: 9. The CDR3 extends over 16 amino acids.

This clonotype was seen only a few times. This chain joins TRBV10-3 and TRBJ1-2, with 7 bases fitting TRBD1. CDR1 is ENHRY and CDR2 is SYGVKD in the germline V gene. The CDR3 length is 16 residues. Trimming took 10 bases from V and 5 from J; bases not matched to a gene: 19. CDR3 loop: CATSIPSRQGSYGYTF. The CDR3 nucleotides read TGTGCCACTTCCATCCCTTCCCGACAGGGATCATATGGCTACACCTTC.